This T cell receptor beta chain originates from a study of CD8 T cells in ankylosing spondylitis. Study results and caveats: Disease-linked clones displayed a CD8+ phenotype and appeared relatively rarely in peripheral blood. The authors reported significant enrichment of disease-linked clones in matched ankylosing spondylitis synovial fluid. In the blood and synovial fluid of reactive arthritis, some motif variants had been previously reported. What appeared characteristic of ankylosing spondylitis blood was a TCR beta motif of eight or nine highly homologous variants.

TCRdb re-called the 5' RACE reads with MiXCR, one entry per CDR3 protein. Of just over 300,000 distinct CDR3 sequences listed, around 21% are singletons. To note about this clonotype: What it binds is unknown.

The V gene's germline CDR1 is SEHNR and CDR2 FQNEAQ (reference sequence). Trimming stripped 7 bases from V and 3 bases from J, with 15 bases between. CDR3 size: 14 residues. The TCR originated in a female donor with ankylosing spondylitis or in good health (not recorded which). The chain links TRBV7-9 to TRBJ1-1; D remains unclear. Material: blood, either unsorted or a sorted T cell fraction (not recorded which). CDR3 loop: CASKGSGEYTEAFF. In nucleotides, the CDR3 is TGTGCCAGCAAAGGATCCGGGGAGTACACTGAAGCTTTCTTT.